This TCR beta chain was recorded in a study of OX40 agonist ivuxolimab in advanced cancers. Overall study: Patients received ivuxolimab, an intravenous treatment, every 2 weeks at 0.01 to 10 mg/kg. The group had a mean age of 60 years, ranged from about 20 to 85, and was just under 85% male. Past anti-PD-1, anti-PD-L1 or anti-CTLA-4 therapy was accepted, and 40% to 45% had received some.

TCRdb keeps only in-frame clones here, not all; method: immunoSEQ multiplex PCR. The profile shows tens of thousands of clones, around nine tenths of them singletons. Sample: CD4+ or CD8+ T cells sorted from blood, taken in a trial of the OX40 agonist ivuxolimab. The receptor's source is an adult with an advanced solid tumor such as melanoma, head and neck, liver or kidney cancer.

The CDR3 DNA reads TGTGCCAGCAGCTTTCAACGGGATAGGAATTCACCCCTCCACTTT. Amino acids: CASSFQRDRNSPLHF. J is TRBJ1-6 and V is TRBV11-2; D call uncertain. V lost 3 bases, J lost 7 bases, and 13 bases lay in between. Germline-derived CDR1 and CDR2 are SGHAT and FQNNGV. The CDR3 is 15 residues long.